Below are 19 T cell receptor beta chains sequenced from a single sample in a study of blood T cell repertoires in COVID-19. TCRdb keeps only in-frame clones here, not all; method: immunoSEQ multiplex PCR. The data contain roughly 240,000 clones, about 89% of them singletons. Sample: peripheral blood. These receptors all come from a woman aged 55-70 years who had recovered from COVID-19.

This chain links TRBV2 with TRBJ1-1; D remains unclear. This CDR3 is built from 12 residues. CDR1 and CDR2 from the germline V gene are SNHLY and FYNNEI. Trimming removed 2 bases from V and 6 bases from J, with 7 bases in between. The CDR3: CASSEWQSEAFF. In nucleotides, the CDR3 is TGTGCCAGCAGTGAATGGCAGTCTGAAGCTTTCTTT.

In this sample, this clone turned up once. The rearrangement links TRBV28 to TRBJ1-5, with no clear D. Germline V gene lookup returns CDR1 MDHEN and CDR2 SYDVKM. The length of the CDR3 is 12 residues. V was clipped by 1 base and J by 6 bases, with 4 bases between them. CDR3 coding DNA: TGTGCCAGCAGTTTATTTAGTCAGCCCCAGCATTTT. Protein sequence: CASSLFSQPQHF.

The chain uses TRBV24-1 and TRBJ2-7; TRBD1 matches at 7 bases. Germline CDR1 is KGHDR and CDR2 is SFDVKD. Germline trimming cut 4 bases from V and 3 bases from J; bases unmatched to any gene: 2. This CDR3 has 13 amino acids. The CDR3 reads CATSDPGGYEQYF. CDR3 coding DNA: TGTGCCACCAGTGACCCAGGGGGCTACGAGCAGTACTTC.

This chain links TRBV7-2 with TRBJ1-3; D uncertain. This CDR3 is built from 13 residues. CDR1 SGHTA and CDR2 FQGNSA come from the germline V gene. V dropped 3 bases and J dropped 2 bases, with 5 bases sitting between them. This chain's CDR3 is CASSFTAGNTIYF. In nucleotides, the CDR3 is TGTGCCAGCAGCTTTACAGCTGGAAACACCATATATTTT.

Only one count was recorded for this clone. The genes are TRBV15 and TRBJ2-4; 8 nucleotides align to TRBD1. The length of the CDR3 is 14 residues. Germline loops: CDR1 LNHNV, CDR2 YYDKDF (reference sequence). J was trimmed by 6 bases and V by 1 base; bases with no gene match: 2. The CDR3 protein is CATSRGTGINIQYF. The DNA for the CDR3 is TGTGCCACCAGCAGAGGGACAGGGATAAACATTCAGTACTTC.

This chain links TRBV7-9 with TRBJ2-3; 10 bases agree with TRBD2. CDR1 is SEHNR and CDR2 is FQNEAQ in the germline V gene (reference sequence). The junction had 9 bases not matched to a gene; V was cut back by 4 bases and J by 2 bases. CDR3 size: 17 residues. CDR3 region: CASSSGASGGYTDTQYF. Here the CDR3 DNA reads TGTGCCAGCAGCTCCGGGGCTAGCGGGGGTTACACAGATACGCAGTATTTT.

This clone was detected a few times. This chain links TRBV6-5 with TRBJ1-3; a possible D gene is TRBD1 (5 bases). CDR1 MNHEY and CDR2 SVGAGI come from the germline V gene. V lost 8 bases and J 4 bases, leaving 15 bases between the germline ends. The CDR3 length is 14 residues. Here the CDR3 reads CASGASTLGNTIYF. The DNA for the CDR3 is TGTGCCAGCGGGGCCTCAACTTTAGGAAACACCATATATTTT.

This chain joins TRBV5-6 and TRBJ1-5, with 10 bases identical to TRBD1. Germline lookup yields CDR1 SGHDT and CDR2 YYEEEE. The V and J ends lost 0 bases and 5 bases, in that order; junction bases with no gene match: 8. The CDR3 runs 17 residues. The CDR3 is CASSLGTGGRIDQPQHF. The CDR3 DNA reads as TGTGCCAGCAGCTTGGGGACAGGGGGACGTATCGATCAGCCCCAGCATTTT.

The rearrangement uses TRBV19 and TRBJ2-7; D might be TRBD1 (5 bases). V lost 5 bases, J lost 1 base, and 12 bases lay in between. Germline-derived CDR1 and CDR2 are LNHDA and SQIVND (reference sequence). This CDR3 is 14 amino acids long. For the CDR3, the DNA is TGTGCCAGTAGTTGGACATCGATTTCCTACGAGCAGTACTTC. It encodes CASSWTSISYEQYF.

Only a few counts were recorded for this clone. The chain combines TRBV1 with TRBJ1-2; TRBD1 reflects the table's D call only, with no check against the DNA. TRBV1 is a listed pseudogene. This CDR3 contains 16 residues. This CDR3 reads CTSSQDSGGACYGYTF. CDR3 coding DNA: TGCACCAGCAGCCAAGACTCAGGGGGCGCATGTTATGGCTACACCTTC.

The V call is TRBV9, the J call TRBJ1-2, with D maybe TRBD1 (5 bases). The V and J ends lost 2 bases and 5 bases respectively, with 13 bases between them. This CDR3 spans 14 amino acids. The germline CDR1 and CDR2 sequences are SGDLS and YYNGEE. The CDR3 DNA sequence: TGTGCCAGCAGCGTCCAGGGAGGTGAATATGGCTACACCTTC. Protein: CASSVQGGEYGYTF.

The rearrangement links TRBV18 to TRBJ1-5, with 7 bases lining up with TRBD1. CDR1 is KGHSH and CDR2 is LQKENI in the germline V gene. Trimming at V came to 4 bases and at J to 1 base, leaving 4 bases not matched to a gene. The CDR3 is made up of 15 amino acids. CDR3 in amino acids: CASSRGGQSNQPQHF. CDR3 bases: TGTGCCAGCTCACGAGGGGGCCAAAGCAATCAGCCCCAGCATTTT.

Concerning this clone itself: The same CDR3 is also encoded by other DNA sequences in this sample. The chain joins TRBV7-8 to TRBJ2-7; D not certain. The CDR3 has 12 amino acids. Germline V lookup: CDR1 SGHVS, CDR2 FQNEAQ. Trimming left V 1 base short and J 3 bases short, with 4 bases between. CDR3 loop: CASSLGSYEQYF. The CDR3 DNA is TGTGCCAGCAGCTTAGGCAGCTACGAGCAGTACTTC.

The chain couples TRBV5-1 to TRBJ2-3; D ambiguous. This CDR3 has 17 residues. V lost 5 bases and J 1 base, leaving 20 bases between the germline ends. Looked up from germline, CDR1 is SGHRS and CDR2 is YFSETQ. CDR3: CASSPNPLITRTDTQYF. The CDR3, as DNA: TGCGCCAGCAGTCCAAACCCCCTGATAACACGCACAGATACGCAGTATTTT.

The chain employs TRBV5-5 and TRBJ1-2, with D tentatively TRBD1 (6 bases). V lost 1 base to trimming and J lost 14 bases, with 15 bases between them. CDR1 is SGHKS, CDR2 YYEKEE, per germline (reference sequence). CDR3 size: 12 residues. The CDR3 here is CASSLWWDIETF. CDR3 DNA sequence: TGTGCCAGCAGCTTGTGGTGGGACATAGAAACCTTC.

This clone was seen only once. The rearrangement uses TRBV4-1 and TRBJ2-1; D not certain. The germline V and J ends were trimmed by 0 bases and 4 bases, with 7 bases remaining between them. The length of the CDR3 is 14 residues. Germline V CDR1 and CDR2: MGHRA, YSYEKL. CDR3: CASSQEGRYNEQFF. Here the CDR3 DNA reads TGCGCCAGCAGCCAAGAAGGCAGGTACAATGAGCAGTTCTTC.

This chain connects TRBV19 to TRBJ2-1; 7 bases align to TRBD2. The CDR3 contains 19 residues. The germline V gene encodes CDR1 LNHDA and CDR2 SQIVND (reference sequence). Trimming took 0 bases from V and 4 from J; bases not matched to a gene: 15. In DNA, the CDR3 is TGTGCCAGTAGTATAGATTCGGGGTCGGCGGGGGACTTTTACAATGAGCAGTTCTTC. Its translation: CASSIDSGSAGDFYNEQFF.

V is TRBV5-1 and J is TRBJ1-1; TRBD1 might be the D (5 bases). This CDR3 is 14 amino acids long. The germline V and J ends were trimmed by 0 bases and 3 bases, with 9 bases remaining between them. Germline V gene lookup returns CDR1 SGHRS and CDR2 YFSETQ. The CDR3 DNA reads as TGCGCCAGCAGCTTGGCCGGGGGGGACACTGAAGCTTTCTTT. Translation gives CASSLAGGDTEAFF.

The chain has TRBV7-2 and TRBJ2-5; D is possibly TRBD2 (6 bases). The CDR3 length is 15 residues. The V and J ends lost 3 bases and 3 bases respectively, with 14 bases between them. Germline assignment: CDR1 SGHTA and CDR2 FQGNSA. CDR3 sequence (DNA): TGTGCCAGCAGCTTGGGGGGACGGAGAAAAGAGACCCAGTACTTC. Translation gives CASSLGGRRKETQYF.